The clone carrying this TCR beta chain has a single count. The germline CDR1 and CDR2 sequences are SNHLY and FYNNEI. V was clipped by 6 bases and J by 0 bases, with 12 bases between them. The CDR3 contains 15 residues. Individuals drawn from some 25 US areas were about 18 to 100 years old. Assignment of participants to cohorts was predicated upon participant-reported clinical history. The data are from a study of blood T cell repertoires in COVID-19. About the study: Some COVID-19 samples were acute and others convalescent; all came from the United States, Italy and Spain. Nucleic acid was either cDNA or gDNA, and it came from T cells, B-cell-depleted T cells, or PBMCs.

Only in-frame clones appear in the TCRdb table, and some are missing; sequencing was by immunoSEQ multiplex PCR. The sample lists roughly 250,000 clones; 91% were seen once. The sequenced sample was PBMCs or T cells enriched from blood (not recorded which). This receptor was identified in a human donor in a cohort exposed to, infected with or recovered from COVID-19 (not recorded which). The donor label of this sample is uncertain. The V and J genes are TRBV2 and TRBJ1-5; the D gene is possibly TRBD1 (5 bases). The CDR3 reads CASRRPGLSNQPQHF. The CDR3 coding sequence is TGTGCCAGCAGAAGACCGGGACTTAGCAATCAGCCCCAGCATTTT.